The source of this T cell receptor beta chain is a study of CD8 T cells in ankylosing spondylitis (dated by TCRdb to the late 2010s). Background for the entire study: The study set out to find disease-linked TCR variants by profiling T cell receptor beta repertoires in ankylosing spondylitis patients and healthy donors. Samples of peripheral blood were taken, and for ankylosing spondylitis patients, synovial fluid was collected as well. The full study cohort comprised 25 ankylosing spondylitis patients and around 100 healthy donors.

This clonotype was seen a handful of times. It lacks a known antigen. No qualities accompany the bases; no much larger clone lies one base away. What the authors observed across the whole study: In peripheral blood, the disease-linked clones were found at relatively low frequencies and had a CD8+ phenotype. The disease-linked clones were reported as significantly enriched in matched synovial fluid samples from ankylosing spondylitis patients. Some motif variants were previously reported in synovial fluid and blood of reactive arthritis patients, suggesting common disease-initiation mechanisms. A TCR beta motif made up of several highly homologous amino acid variants appeared to be characteristic of blood from ankylosing spondylitis patients.

TCRdb records Illumina HiSeq 2500 as the sequencer. TCR beta libraries were prepared by quantitative 5'-RACE with molecular barcodes. The authors' analysis ran thus. A new computational method, built on a probabilistic model of VDJ rearrangement, was used to identify disease-linked TCR variants. TCRdb passed the public sequencing reads through fastp at Q25 and MiXCR, retaining productive beta sequences. Rows with one shared CDR3 protein collapse into an entry with the most common genes and DNA. Clone size and V and J calls follow TCRdb, not the original study. For this sample there are approximately 250,000 distinct CDR3 sequences; about 24% appear just once. The ten biggest clones cover 0.5% to 0.65% of the sample. The junction shows trimming of 4 bases on V and 5 bases on J, plus 15 bases between the germline ends. From the cysteine through the phenylalanine, the CDR3 covers 14 amino acids. Only the CDR3 DNA stays, 42 bases, in frame from base 1. The germline V gene specifies ENHRY as CDR1 and SYGVKD as CDR2.

The chain uses TRBV10-3 and TRBJ2-7, with the D segment identity uncertain. The sequence was collected from a male donor with ankylosing spondylitis or in good health (not recorded which). The sequenced sample consisted of blood, either unsorted or a sorted T cell fraction (not recorded which). The DNA reads as follows: TGTGCCATCAGTGGTGAAGCCCTAGGGAACGAGCAGTACTTC. This translates into CAISGEALGNEQYF.